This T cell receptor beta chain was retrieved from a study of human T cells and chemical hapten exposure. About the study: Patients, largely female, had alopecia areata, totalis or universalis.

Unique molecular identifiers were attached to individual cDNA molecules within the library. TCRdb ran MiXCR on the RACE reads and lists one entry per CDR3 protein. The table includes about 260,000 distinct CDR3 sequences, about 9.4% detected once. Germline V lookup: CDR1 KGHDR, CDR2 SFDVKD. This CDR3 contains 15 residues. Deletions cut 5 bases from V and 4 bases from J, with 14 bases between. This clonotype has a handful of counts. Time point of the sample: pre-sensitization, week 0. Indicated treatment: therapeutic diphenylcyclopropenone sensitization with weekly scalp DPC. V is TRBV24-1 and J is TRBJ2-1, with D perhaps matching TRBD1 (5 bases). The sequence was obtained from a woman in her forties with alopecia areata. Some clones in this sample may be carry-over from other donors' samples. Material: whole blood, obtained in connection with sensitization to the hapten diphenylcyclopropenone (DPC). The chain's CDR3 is CATSGGYPGYNEQFF. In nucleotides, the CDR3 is TGTGCCACCAGTGGGGGCTACCCAGGATACAATGAGCAGTTCTTC.